This TCR beta chain was recovered during a study of CD8 T cells in Susac syndrome. Random hexamers primed reverse transcription of about 0.5 to 1 ug RNA. TCRdb called the immunoSEQ multiplex PCR reads again in MiXCR, with one record for every CDR3 protein. The sample records 250,000 or so distinct CDR3 sequences, around 95% being singletons. CDR3 size: 13 residues. Per germline, CDR1 DFQATT and CDR2 SNEGSKA (reference sequence). J gave up 8 bases and V 3 bases, and 2 bases lay outside the gene matches. The receptor was isolated from a human donor with multiple sclerosis. This sequence joins TRBV20-1 and TRBJ1-6; 9 positions agree with TRBD1. Sample: CD4+ T cells from PBMCs. CDR3 sequence (DNA): TGCAGTGCTAGGAGGGACAGGGATTCACCCCTCCACTTT. Translation: CSARRDRDSPLHF.